The 29 T cell receptor beta chains listed next were all sequenced from one sample in a study of blood T cell repertoires in COVID-19. Produced via immunoSEQ multiplex PCR; TCRdb's table is partial and in-frame only. In the table there are 76,000 or so clones, about 93% of which are singletons. Sequencing input: peripheral blood. These receptors originate from a human donor in a cohort sampled during active COVID-19.

Only one count was recorded for this clone. The V gene is TRBV6-5, the J gene TRBJ1-4, with 7 bases matching TRBD1. V dropped 5 bases and J dropped 8; count of bases not matched to a gene: 11. Looked up from germline, CDR1 is MNHEY and CDR2 is SVGAGI. The CDR3 totals 15 residues. CDR3 region: CASSPREGGREKLFF. The CDR3 bases are TGTGCCAGCAGTCCCCGTGAAGGGGGCCGGGAAAAACTGTTTTTT.

The J gene is TRBJ2-3, the V gene TRBV7-6, with 12 bases matching TRBD2. Unmatched junction bases numbered 12, after V lost 7 bases and J lost 1 base. From germline, CDR1 is SGHVS and CDR2 FNYEAQ. The CDR3 sequence is 18 residues long. The DNA for the CDR3 is TGTGCCAGCACCCAAAGGCCTAGCGGGGGGGCGGGCACAGATACGCAGTATTTT. Protein product: CASTQRPSGGAGTDTQYF.

The chain recombines TRBV12-3 or TRBV12-4 with TRBJ2-7; D is ambiguous. Trimming stripped 6 bases from V and 3 bases from J, with 9 bases between. CDR3 length equals 12 residues. CDR3 protein: CASSLLGYEQYF. CDR3 sequence (DNA): TGTGCCAGCAGCCTCCTCGGCTACGAGCAGTACTTC.

This chain joins TRBV6-1 and TRBJ2-3; D possibly corresponds to TRBD2 (7 bases). Deletions cut 0 bases from V and 6 bases from J, with 13 bases between. The CDR3 contains 15 residues. Germline CDR1 MNHNS, CDR2 SASEGT. CDR3 DNA: TGTGCCAGCAGTGAAGCCAGAGGGGGGGCCGATACGCAGTATTTT. As protein: CASSEARGGADTQYF.

The V call is TRBV29-1, the J call TRBJ2-1; perhaps TRBD1 as D (6 bases). V lost 5 bases, J lost 6 bases, and 32 bases lay in between. Germline loops: CDR1 SQVTM, CDR2 ANQGSEA. The CDR3 covers 19 residues. The CDR3 DNA reads TGCAGCGTTTGGGTAGGAACACCCCACTCGGGGCAGGGGTTCAATGAGCAGTTCTTC. It translates to CSVWVGTPHSGQGFNEQFF.

This clone has more than one count but fewer than ten. V and J are TRBV10-3 and TRBJ2-2; 8 bases match TRBD1. CDR3 length: 14 amino acids. Germline lookup yields CDR1 ENHRY and CDR2 SYGVKD. V dropped 6 bases and J dropped 4; count of bases not matched to a gene: 4. CDR3 nucleotide sequence: TGTGCCATCAGAGCCGGGACAGGCACCGGGGAGCTGTTTTTT. Translating gives CAIRAGTGTGELFF.

The rearrangement joins TRBV10-3 to TRBJ2-2, with TRBD2 identical over 7 bases. This CDR3 is built from 13 residues. V shed 6 bases and J 8 bases; nucleotides not matched to a gene: 6. Germline CDR1 ENHRY, CDR2 SYGVKD. The CDR3 DNA is TGTGCCATCAGGGAGAGCGGGGCTGGGGAGCTGTTTTTT. Translated: CAIRESGAGELFF.

This clone is a singleton in its sample. V is TRBV2 and J is TRBJ1-4; perhaps TRBD1 as D (5 bases). Per the germline V gene, CDR1 is SNHLY and CDR2 is FYNNEI. CDR3 length: 15 amino acids. Between the trimmed V and J ends, which lost 3 bases and 8 bases, there was a span of 16 bases. The CDR3 loop reads CASSETQGPGEKLFF. The CDR3 nucleotides read TGTGCCAGCAGTGAGACGCAGGGCCCCGGGGAAAAACTGTTTTTT.

The J gene is TRBJ2-5, the V gene TRBV30, with TRBD1 matching over 8 bases. The V and J ends lost 1 base and 9 bases, in that order; junction bases with no gene match: 13. CDR3 size: 15 residues. The germline V gene encodes CDR1 GTSNPN and CDR2 SVGIG (reference sequence). CDR3 amino acids: CAWSDRGKSVVSQYF. DNA of the CDR3: TGTGCCTGGAGTGACAGGGGGAAGAGTGTGGTTTCCCAGTACTTC.

This chain links TRBV6-6 with TRBJ1-3, with D unclear. The CDR3 extends over 16 amino acids. Trimming removed 2 bases from V and 3 bases from J, with 14 bases in between. Germline V lookup: CDR1 MNHNY, CDR2 SVGAGI (reference sequence). CDR3 region: CASSYSSPRFGNTIYF. The CDR3, as DNA: TGTGCCAGCAGTTACAGTAGCCCCCGGTTTGGAAACACCATATATTTT.

The sample holds one count of this clone. This rearrangement joins TRBV19 to TRBJ2-5; 7 bases agree with TRBD1. V dropped 5 bases and J dropped 1; count of bases not matched to a gene: 7. The CDR3 loop spans 15 amino acids. In germline, CDR1 is LNHDA, CDR2 SQIVND (reference sequence). In DNA, the CDR3 is TGTGCCAGTAGTTTGGGACAGCCACTCCAAGAGACCCAGTACTTC. Translating gives CASSLGQPLQETQYF.

The chain joins TRBV7-6 to TRBJ1-1; no clear D gene. The ends were cut back, 4 bases at V and 3 bases at J, with 15 bases in the middle. The CDR3 totals 15 residues. The V gene's germline CDR1 is SGHVS and CDR2 FNYEAQ. The CDR3 sequence is CASSSPARDDTEAFF. The CDR3 region has the DNA TGTGCCAGCAGCTCACCCGCGAGGGATGACACTGAAGCTTTCTTT. The full variable domain, completed using reference TRBV7-6 and TRBJ1-1, is GAGVSQSPRYKVTKRGQDVALRCDPISGHVSLYWYRQALGQGPEFLTYFNYEAQQDKSGLPNDRFSAERPEGSISTLTIQRTEQRDSAMYRCASSSPARDDTEAFFGQGTRLTVV.

The chain carries TRBV7-3 and TRBJ2-2; 9 nucleotides align to TRBD1. The CDR3 has 16 amino acids. Germline V gives CDR1 SGHTA, CDR2 FQGTGA. The V and J ends lost 6 bases and 1 base, in that order; junction bases with no gene match: 6. The CDR3 DNA sequence: TGTGCCAGCAGTCCAACGGGACAGGGGAACACCGGGGAGCTGTTTTTT. Translating it yields CASSPTGQGNTGELFF. Together with reference TRBV7-3 and TRBJ2-2, the CDR3 gives the full variable domain: GAGVSQTPSNKVTEKGKYVELRCDPISGHTALYWYRQSLGQGPEFLIYFQGTGAADDSGLPNDRFFAVRPEGSVSTLKIQRTERGDSAVYLCASSPTGQGNTGELFFGEGSRLTVL.

The rearrangement joins TRBV6-6 to TRBJ1-4; 9 nucleotides line up with TRBD1. The CDR3 length is 13 residues. J was trimmed by 8 bases and V by 7 bases; bases with no gene match: 5. Germline CDR1 and CDR2: MNHNY and SVGAGI (reference sequence). DNA of the CDR3: TGTGCCAGCAACAGGGGGCGCGGGGAAAAACTGTTTTTT. Encoded protein: CASNRGRGEKLFF.

V usage is TRBV7-3 and J usage is TRBJ2-3, with TRBD2 identical over 7 bases. This CDR3 is built from 15 residues. Unmatched junction bases numbered 4, after V lost 1 base and J lost 3 bases. The germline V gene has CDR1 SGHTA and CDR2 FQGTGA. CDR3 bases: TGTGCCAGCAGCTTAAGGGGGAGGGGTACAGATACGCAGTATTTT. It yields the protein CASSLRGRGTDTQYF.

This chain links TRBV13 with TRBJ2-1, with D tentatively TRBD2 (5 bases). CDR3 length: 15 residues. Trimming shortened V by 1 base and J by 0 bases, and 7 bases separated the two germline ends. Germline CDR1 PRHDT, CDR2 FYEKMQ (reference sequence). CDR3 DNA sequence: TGTGCCAGCAGCTTAGTGAGCGGCTCCTACAATGAGCAGTTCTTC. Its translation: CASSLVSGSYNEQFF.

The DNA of the CDR3 is TGTGCTAGTGGGCGGAGCGGCTACAATGAGCAGTTCTTC. This translates into CASGRSGYNEQFF. V usage is TRBV12-5 and J usage is TRBJ2-1, with D perhaps matching TRBD2 (5 bases). V was pared by 6 bases and J by 3 bases, with 9 bases between. The CDR3 spans 13 residues. Germline lookup yields CDR1 LGHNT and CDR2 FRNRAP.

V gene TRBV29-1 combines with J gene TRBJ2-7, with 9 bases matching TRBD1. The CDR3 loop spans 13 amino acids. From germline, CDR1 is SQVTM and CDR2 ANQGSEA. Trimming removed 7 bases from V and 6 bases from J; junction bases left unmatched: 10. DNA of the CDR3: TGCAGCGCTGGCGGGACAGGGACTGGCGAGCAGTACTTC. It translates to CSAGGTGTGEQYF.

The V and J genes are TRBV13 and TRBJ2-7; TRBD2 aligns across 7 bases. The germline V gene has CDR1 PRHDT and CDR2 FYEKMQ (reference sequence). After removal of 4 bases from V and 5 bases from J, the junction contained 8 bases not matched to a gene. This CDR3 spans 14 amino acids. Here the CDR3 reads CASSSSGARDEQYF. The CDR3 coding sequence is TGTGCCAGCAGCTCCAGCGGGGCCCGGGACGAGCAGTACTTC.

The J gene is TRBJ2-1, the V gene TRBV5-4, with 10 bases that match TRBD1. Germline V CDR1 and CDR2: SGHNT, YYREEE (reference sequence). Trimming at V came to 4 bases and at J to 3 bases, leaving 4 bases not matched to a gene. This CDR3 spans 15 amino acids. CDR3 residues: CASSEGQGSYNEQFF. In DNA form, the CDR3 reads TGTGCCAGCAGCGAGGGACAGGGGAGCTACAATGAGCAGTTCTTC.

This clone was seen only once. This chain uses TRBV3-1 (or the pseudogene TRBV3-2) with TRBJ1-2; 9 bases are shared with TRBD1. Germline CDR1 LGHDT, CDR2 YNNKEL (reference sequence). This CDR3 is 16 amino acids long. The trim removed 4 bases at V and 6 bases at J, leaving 12 bases unmatched. CDR3 nucleotide sequence: TGTGCCAGCAGCCCCTTACCCAGCGGACAGGGGAATGGCTACACCTTC. Translation: CASSPLPSGQGNGYTF.

The chain is built from TRBV6-5 and TRBJ2-7, with TRBD2 matching 9 bases. The CDR3 is made up of 15 amino acids. In germline, CDR1 is MNHEY, CDR2 SVGAGI. V gave up 2 bases and J gave up 2 bases; unmatched junction bases: 4. The CDR3 region has the DNA TGTGCCAGCAGTTACGCAGCGGGGGGCCCCTACGAGCAGTACTTC. Encoded protein: CASSYAAGGPYEQYF.

This clone was observed a few times. The chain combines TRBV13 with TRBJ2-7, with 9 bases aligning to TRBD1. J lost 3 bases, V lost 4 bases, and 7 bases had no gene match. This CDR3 region has 15 residues. From germline, CDR1 is PRHDT and CDR2 FYEKMQ (reference sequence). The CDR3 protein is CASSSRPGQGYEQYF. In DNA, the CDR3 is TGTGCCAGCAGCTCAAGACCGGGACAGGGCTACGAGCAGTACTTC. Full variable domain (remainder filled in from reference TRBV13 and TRBJ2-7): AAGVIQSPRHLIKEKRETATLKCYPIPRHDTVYWYQQGPGQDPQFLISFYEKMQSDKGSIPDRFSAQQFSDYHSELNMSSLELGDSALYFCASSSRPGQGYEQYFGPGTRLTVT.

The CDR3 sequence: CASRLGQIRGEKLFF. The CDR3 DNA reads as TGTGCCAGCAGGCTCGGACAGATCAGGGGGGAAAAACTGTTTTTT. This chain links TRBV28 with TRBJ1-4; 7 bases map to TRBD1. Per germline, CDR1 MDHEN and CDR2 SYDVKM. Trimming removed 6 bases from V and 8 bases from J; junction bases left unmatched: 12. CDR3 length: 15 residues.

V is TRBV7-8 and J is TRBJ2-5, with 8 bases matching TRBD1. Trimming at V came to 5 bases and at J to 5 bases, leaving 10 bases not matched to a gene. The CDR3 has 15 residues. Germline V lookup: CDR1 SGHVS, CDR2 FQNEAQ. The chain's CDR3 is CASSDLRGRGETQYF. The CDR3 DNA reads as TGTGCCAGCAGCGACCTCAGGGGGCGAGGGGAGACCCAGTACTTC.

V usage is TRBV2 and J usage is TRBJ2-5, with 7 positions matching TRBD2. Germline loops: CDR1 SNHLY, CDR2 FYNNEI. CDR3 size: 13 residues. J gave up 4 bases and V 8 bases, and 7 bases lay outside the gene matches. The DNA of the CDR3 is TGTGCCAGCGGACAAACGGGGGGAGAGACCCAGTACTTC. Protein product: CASGQTGGETQYF.

V and J are TRBV24-1 and TRBJ2-3; D not resolved. The CDR3 has 16 amino acids. Per the germline V gene, CDR1 is KGHDR and CDR2 is SFDVKD. V lost 0 bases and J 6 bases, leaving 15 bases between the germline ends. The CDR3 DNA sequence: TGTGCCACCAGTGATTTGTGGGCACGACAATCGGATACGCAGTATTTT. Translated, it gives CATSDLWARQSDTQYF.

The CDR3 sequence is CASSYSGEGYGYTF. The CDR3 DNA reads TGTGCCAGCAGTTACTCAGGGGAGGGCTATGGCTACACCTTC. This chain links TRBV6-5 with TRBJ1-2, with TRBD1 as a possible D gene (5 bases). CDR1 MNHEY and CDR2 SVGAGI come from the germline V gene. V was cut by 0 bases and J by 4 bases, with 9 bases left in between. The CDR3 spans 14 residues.

This chain uses TRBV7-2 with TRBJ1-6; D is uncertain. Germline values: CDR1 SGHTA, CDR2 FQGNSA. This CDR3 contains 15 residues. With 5 bases removed from V and 8 bases from J, the gap between germline ends came to 16 bases. For the CDR3, the DNA is TGTGCCAGCAGCCCCAATGCACCCGGGGATTCACCCCTCCACTTT. This gives the protein CASSPNAPGDSPLHF.